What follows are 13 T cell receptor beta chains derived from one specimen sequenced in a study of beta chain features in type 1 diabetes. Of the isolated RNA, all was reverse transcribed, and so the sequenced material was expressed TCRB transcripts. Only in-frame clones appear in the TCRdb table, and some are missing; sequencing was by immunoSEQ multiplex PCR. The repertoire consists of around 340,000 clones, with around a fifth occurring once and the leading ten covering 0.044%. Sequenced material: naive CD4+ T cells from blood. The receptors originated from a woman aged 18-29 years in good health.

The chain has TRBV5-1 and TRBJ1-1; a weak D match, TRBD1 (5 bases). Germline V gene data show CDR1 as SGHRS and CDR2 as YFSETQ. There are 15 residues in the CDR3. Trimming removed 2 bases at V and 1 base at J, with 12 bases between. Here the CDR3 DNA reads TGCGCCAGCAGCTTCGCAGGGAGGCCGAACACTGAAGCTTTCTTT. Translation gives CASSFAGRPNTEAFF. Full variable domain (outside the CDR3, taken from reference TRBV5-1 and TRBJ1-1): KAGVTQTPRYLIKTRGQQVTLSCSPISGHRSVSWYQQTPGQGLQFLFEYFSETQRNKGNFPGRFSGRQFSNSRSEMNVSTLELGDSALYLCASSFAGRPNTEAFFGQGTRLTVV.

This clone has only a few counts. The CDR3 nucleotides are TGTGCCAGCAGTCCAGACAGGGGGGCGTATTACGAGCAGTACTTC. Amino acids: CASSPDRGAYYEQYF. The rearrangement uses TRBV2 and TRBJ2-7, with 9 bases lining up with TRBD1. From germline, CDR1 is SNHLY and CDR2 FYNNEI. The CDR3 contains 15 residues. After removal of 5 bases from V and 4 bases from J, the junction contained 9 bases not matched to a gene.

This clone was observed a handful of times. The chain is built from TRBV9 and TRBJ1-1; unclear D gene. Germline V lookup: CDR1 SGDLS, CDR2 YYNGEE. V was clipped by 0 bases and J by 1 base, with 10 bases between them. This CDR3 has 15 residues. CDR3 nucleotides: TGTGCCAGCAGCGTAGAAGGAGGACCGAACACTGAAGCTTTCTTT. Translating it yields CASSVEGGPNTEAFF.

CDR3 amino acids: CASSLTGAAYEQYF. The CDR3 DNA follows: TGTGCCAGCAGCCTTACTGGTGCCGCCTACGAGCAGTACTTC. The chain couples TRBV5-4 to TRBJ2-7, with D unresolved. The length of the CDR3 is 14 residues. The ends were cut back, 4 bases at V and 2 bases at J, with 13 bases in the middle. Germline lookup yields CDR1 SGHNT and CDR2 YYREEE (reference sequence).

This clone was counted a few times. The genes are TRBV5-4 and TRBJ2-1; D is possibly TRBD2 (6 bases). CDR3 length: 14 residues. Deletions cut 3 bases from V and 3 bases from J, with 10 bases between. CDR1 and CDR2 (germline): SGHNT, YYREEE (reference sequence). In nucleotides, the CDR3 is TGTGCCAGCAGCTATCTGGGGGGCTACAATGAGCAGTTCTTC. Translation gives CASSYLGGYNEQFF.

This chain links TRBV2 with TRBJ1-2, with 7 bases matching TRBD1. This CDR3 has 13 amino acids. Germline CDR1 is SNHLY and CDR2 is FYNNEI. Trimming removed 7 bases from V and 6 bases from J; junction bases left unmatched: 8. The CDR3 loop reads CASTLQGVDGYTF. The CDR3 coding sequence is TGTGCCAGCACCCTCCAGGGGGTTGATGGCTACACCTTC.

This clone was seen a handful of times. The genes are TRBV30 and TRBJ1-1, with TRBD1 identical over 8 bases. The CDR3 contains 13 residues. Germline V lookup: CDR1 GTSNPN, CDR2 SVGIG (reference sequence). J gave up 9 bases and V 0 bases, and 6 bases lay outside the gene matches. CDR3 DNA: TGTGCCTGGAGTGTAGATCGGGACAGGCAAGCTTTCTTT. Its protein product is CAWSVDRDRQAFF.

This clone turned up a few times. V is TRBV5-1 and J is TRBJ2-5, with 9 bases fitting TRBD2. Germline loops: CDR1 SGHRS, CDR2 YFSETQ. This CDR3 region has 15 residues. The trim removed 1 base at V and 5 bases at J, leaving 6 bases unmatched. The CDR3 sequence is CASSLIAGETETQYF. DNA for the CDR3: TGCGCCAGCAGCTTGATAGCGGGAGAAACGGAGACCCAGTACTTC.

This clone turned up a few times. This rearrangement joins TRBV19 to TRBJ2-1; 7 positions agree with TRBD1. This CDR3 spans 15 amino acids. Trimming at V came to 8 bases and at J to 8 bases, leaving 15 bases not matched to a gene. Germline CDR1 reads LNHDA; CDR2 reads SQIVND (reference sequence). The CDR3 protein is CASLGNRDSIHEQFF. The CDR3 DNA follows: TGTGCCAGTTTAGGGAACCGGGACAGCATCCATGAGCAGTTCTTC.

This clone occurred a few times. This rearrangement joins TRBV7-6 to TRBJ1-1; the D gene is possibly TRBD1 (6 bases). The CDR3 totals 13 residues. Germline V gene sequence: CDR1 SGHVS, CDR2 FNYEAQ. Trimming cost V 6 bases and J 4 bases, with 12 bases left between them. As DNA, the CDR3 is TGTGCCAGCAGACAAGGGGGTTTCACTGAAGCTTTCTTT. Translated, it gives CASRQGGFTEAFF.

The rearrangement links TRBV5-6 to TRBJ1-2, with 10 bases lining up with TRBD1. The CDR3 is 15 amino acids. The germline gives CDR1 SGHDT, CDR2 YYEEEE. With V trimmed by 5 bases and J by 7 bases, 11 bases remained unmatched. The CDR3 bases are TGTGCCAGCAGGCCGACAGGGGGCGCTGAATCTGGCTACACCTTC. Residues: CASRPTGGAESGYTF.

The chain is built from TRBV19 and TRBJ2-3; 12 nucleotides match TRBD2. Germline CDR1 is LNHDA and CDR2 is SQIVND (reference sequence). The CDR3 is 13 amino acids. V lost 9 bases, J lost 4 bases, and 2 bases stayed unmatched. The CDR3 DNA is TGTGCCAGCACTAGCGGGGGGCCAGATACGCAGTATTTT. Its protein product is CASTSGGPDTQYF.

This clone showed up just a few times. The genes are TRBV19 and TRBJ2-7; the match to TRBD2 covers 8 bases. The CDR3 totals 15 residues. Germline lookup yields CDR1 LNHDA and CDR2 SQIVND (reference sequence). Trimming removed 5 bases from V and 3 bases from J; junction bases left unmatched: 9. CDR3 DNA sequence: TGTGCCAGTAGTCTCGCCGGGACTAGGCTCTACGAGCAGTACTTC. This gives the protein CASSLAGTRLYEQYF.